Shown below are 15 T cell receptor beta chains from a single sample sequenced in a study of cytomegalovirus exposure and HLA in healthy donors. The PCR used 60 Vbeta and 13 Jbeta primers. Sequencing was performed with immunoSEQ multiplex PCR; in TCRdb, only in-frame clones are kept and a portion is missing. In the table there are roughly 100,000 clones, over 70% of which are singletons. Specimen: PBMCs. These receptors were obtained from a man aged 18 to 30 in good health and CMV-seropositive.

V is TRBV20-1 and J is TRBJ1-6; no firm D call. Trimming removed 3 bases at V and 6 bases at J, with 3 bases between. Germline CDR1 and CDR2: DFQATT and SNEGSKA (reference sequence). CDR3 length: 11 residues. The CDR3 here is CSASSNSPLHF. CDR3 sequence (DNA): TGCAGTGCTAGTAGTAATTCACCCCTCCACTTT.

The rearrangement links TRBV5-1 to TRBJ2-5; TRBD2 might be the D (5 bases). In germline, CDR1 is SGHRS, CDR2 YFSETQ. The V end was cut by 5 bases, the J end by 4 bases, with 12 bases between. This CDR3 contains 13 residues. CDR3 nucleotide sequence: TGCGCCAGCAGGCGTGGCAGCGGAGAGACCCAGTACTTC. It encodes CASRRGSGETQYF.

Here the CDR3 DNA reads TGTGCCAGCAGCTTGGCGGTGGAGGGAAGCAGGAAATTTTATGGCTACACCTTC. It is translated as CASSLAVEGSRKFYGYTF. The rearrangement joins TRBV5-5 to TRBJ1-2, with D uncertain. CDR1 SGHKS and CDR2 YYEKEE come from the germline V gene (reference sequence). The CDR3 covers 18 residues. V gave up 0 bases and J gave up 5 bases, with 23 bases separating them.

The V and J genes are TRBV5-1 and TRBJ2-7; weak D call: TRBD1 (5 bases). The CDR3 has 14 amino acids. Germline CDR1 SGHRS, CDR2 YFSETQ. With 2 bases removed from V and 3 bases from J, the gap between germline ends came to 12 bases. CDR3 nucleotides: TGCGCCAGCAGCTTTAGGGGCTCCTTCTACGAGCAGTACTTC. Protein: CASSFRGSFYEQYF.

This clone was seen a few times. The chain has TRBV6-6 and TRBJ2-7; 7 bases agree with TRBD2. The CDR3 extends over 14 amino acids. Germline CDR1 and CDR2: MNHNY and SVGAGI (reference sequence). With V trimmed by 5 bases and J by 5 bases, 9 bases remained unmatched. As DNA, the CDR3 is TGTGCCAGCAGTCCCACGACTAGCTTTGACGAGCAGTACTTC. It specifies CASSPTTSFDEQYF.

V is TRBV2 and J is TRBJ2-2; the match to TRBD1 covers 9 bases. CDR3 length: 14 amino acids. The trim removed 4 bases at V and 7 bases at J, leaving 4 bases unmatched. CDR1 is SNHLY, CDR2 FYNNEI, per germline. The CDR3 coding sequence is TGTGCCAGCAGTGTGGGACAGGGCTACGGGGAGCTGTTTTTT. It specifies CASSVGQGYGELFF. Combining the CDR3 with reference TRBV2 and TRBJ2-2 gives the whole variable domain EPEVTQTPSHQVTQMGQEVILRCVPISNHLYFYWYRQILGQKVEFLVSFYNNEISEKSEIFDDQFSVERPDGSNFTLKIRSTKLEDSAMYFCASSVGQGYGELFFGEGSRLTVL.

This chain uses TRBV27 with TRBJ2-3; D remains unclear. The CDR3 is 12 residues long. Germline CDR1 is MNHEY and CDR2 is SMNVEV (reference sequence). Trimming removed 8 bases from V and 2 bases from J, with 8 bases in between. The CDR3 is CASGSHTDTQYF. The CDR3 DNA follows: TGTGCCAGCGGTTCACACACAGATACGCAGTATTTT.

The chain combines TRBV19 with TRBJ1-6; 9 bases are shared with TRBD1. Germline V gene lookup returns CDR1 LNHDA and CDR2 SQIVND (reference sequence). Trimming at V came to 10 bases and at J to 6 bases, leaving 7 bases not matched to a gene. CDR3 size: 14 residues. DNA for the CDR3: TGTGCCACCCCCCCGGGACAGGGTAATTCACCCCTCCACTTT. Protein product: CATPPGQGNSPLHF.

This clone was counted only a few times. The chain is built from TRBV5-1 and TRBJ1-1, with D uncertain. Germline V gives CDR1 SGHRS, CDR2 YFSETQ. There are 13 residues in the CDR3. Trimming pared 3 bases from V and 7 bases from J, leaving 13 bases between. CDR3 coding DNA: TGCGCCAGCAGCTCCCGAGAGTCCAATGAAGCTTTCTTT. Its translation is CASSSRESNEAFF. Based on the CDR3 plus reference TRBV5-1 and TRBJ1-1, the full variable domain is KAGVTQTPRYLIKTRGQQVTLSCSPISGHRSVSWYQQTPGQGLQFLFEYFSETQRNKGNFPGRFSGRQFSNSRSEMNVSTLELGDSALYLCASSSRESNEAFFGQGTRLTVV.

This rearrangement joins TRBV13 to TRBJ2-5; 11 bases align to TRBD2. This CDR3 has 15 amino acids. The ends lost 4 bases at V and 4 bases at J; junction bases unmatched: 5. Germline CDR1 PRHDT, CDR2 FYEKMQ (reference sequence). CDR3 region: CASSSLAGGPETQYF. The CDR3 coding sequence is TGTGCCAGCAGCTCCCTAGCGGGGGGACCAGAGACCCAGTACTTC.

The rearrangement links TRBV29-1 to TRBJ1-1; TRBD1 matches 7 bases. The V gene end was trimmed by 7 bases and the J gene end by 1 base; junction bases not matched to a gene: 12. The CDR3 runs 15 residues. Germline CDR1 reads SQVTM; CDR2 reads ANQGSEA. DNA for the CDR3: TGCAGCGCCCTCCCCCGACAGGGTGGGAACACTGAAGCTTTCTTT. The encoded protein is CSALPRQGGNTEAFF.

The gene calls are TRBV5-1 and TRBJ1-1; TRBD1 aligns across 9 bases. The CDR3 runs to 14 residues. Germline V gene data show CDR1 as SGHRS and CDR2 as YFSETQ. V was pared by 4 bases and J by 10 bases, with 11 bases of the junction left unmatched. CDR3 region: CASSPGQGSRRAFF. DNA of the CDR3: TGCGCCAGCAGCCCGGGACAGGGATCCCGTAGAGCTTTCTTT.

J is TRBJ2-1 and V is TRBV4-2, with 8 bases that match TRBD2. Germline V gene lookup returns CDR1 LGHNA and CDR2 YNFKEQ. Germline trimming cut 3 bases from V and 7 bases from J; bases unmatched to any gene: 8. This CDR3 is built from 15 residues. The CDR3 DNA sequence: TGTGCCAGCAGCCAGGTGGGGACTAGTTCGAATGAGCAGTTCTTC. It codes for CASSQVGTSSNEQFF.

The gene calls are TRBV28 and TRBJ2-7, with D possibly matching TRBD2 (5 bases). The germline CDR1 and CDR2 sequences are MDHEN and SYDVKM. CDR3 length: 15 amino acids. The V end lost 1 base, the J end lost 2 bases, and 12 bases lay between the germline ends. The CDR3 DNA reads TGTGCCAGCAGTTTATCGGGGAGCAACGCCTACGAGCAGTACTTC. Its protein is CASSLSGSNAYEQYF.

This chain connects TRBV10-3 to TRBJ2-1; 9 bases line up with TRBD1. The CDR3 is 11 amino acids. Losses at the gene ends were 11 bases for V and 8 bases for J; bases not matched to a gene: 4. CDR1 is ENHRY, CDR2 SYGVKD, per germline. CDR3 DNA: TGTGCCGCCACAGGGGGCGATGAGCAGTTCTTC. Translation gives CAATGGDEQFF.